This record concerns one T cell receptor (beta chain) sequence. Its specific antigen is unknown. Base qualities were left out, and no much larger clone turns up one base away. The data are from a study of shared clonotypes between healthy human individuals (dated by TCRdb to between 2020 and 2021). Background on the whole study: Three men and a couple of women, aged 18 to 49 years, made up the cohort. Per donor, leukapheresis produced somewhere between about 0.9 and 10 billion PBMCs. To increase sequencing depth and limit assay-specific biases, TCR repertoire library preparation and sequencing were carried out by different laboratories using diverse techniques. Blood TCR repertoires of 5 or 6 healthy adults were deeply sequenced to estimate repertoire size and the extent of clonotype sharing between individuals. For each donor, three plates each were used for CD4 naive and CD4 memory, two plates were used for CD8 naive, and one plate was used for CD8 memory.

Healthy HIV-negative adults with no recently reported acute infections or vaccinations were included as donors. All donors were Caucasian adults living in Nashville, Tennessee, USA. CD4+ T cells were enriched by magnetic negative selection; naive cells were then positively selected on CD45RA, and the negative fraction formed the memory subset. Blood was obtained by leukapheresis, after which PBMCs were separated by Ficoll-Histopaque density gradient centrifugation and cryopreserved in liquid nitrogen vapor phase. Purity and quantity of every magnetically sorted T cell population were checked by analytical flow cytometry. From each sorted fraction, genomic DNA was isolated and quantified by UV absorbance on a Nanodrop 2000c. Using the deep immunoSEQ assay, multiplex PCR amplified TCR CDR3 regions from genomic DNA. Extracted genomic DNA from each cell subset was distributed evenly across all wells of several immunoSEQ 96-well plates, and each plate was treated as a replicate. For sorted subsets, about 210 ng of genomic DNA, equivalent to roughly 33,000 T cell genomes, went into each replicate PCR. Purified libraries were quantified with a Qubit 3.0 fluorometer, sized on a Bioanalyzer 2100, and re-quantified with the KAPA Library Quantification kit. Each immunoSEQ 96-well plate was sequenced on its own single-read 150-cycle Illumina NextSeq 550 flow cell. Under the source paper's analysis protocol: The immunoSEQ output contained only junctional sequences without quality scores, so filtering could not match that applied to full-length reads. To assign V/J genes and CDR3, sequences were annotated against IMGT germline references using PyIR, a Python wrapper for IgBLAST v1.9. Reads were filtered out if the reads had weak V/J assignments (E-value above 1e-6), no CDR3, stop codons, out-of-frame junctions, or ambiguous translated residues. V3J clonotypes were defined as sequences sharing the same inferred V gene, J gene, and CDR3 amino acid sequence. The percentage overlap between two repertoires was calculated by dividing the number of shared unique clonotypes by the size of the smaller repertoire. Richness of each repertoire was evaluated using RTK rarefaction, the Chao1 estimator, and Recon v2.1 estimates of unobserved clonotypes. For all TCRbeta clonotypes obtained by the gDNA method from four donors, generation probabilities were computed with OLGA. TCRdb's version of the immuneACCESS table is confined to in-frame rearrangements and falls short of the full clone set. An unresolved V gene accounts for under half of the shortfall where checked; the remainder is of unknown origin. D and trimming come from the DNA, and the V and J calls and clone size come from that table. This sample is represented by hundreds of thousands of clones; approximately 74% of them were singletons. Of the sample, over 1.5% is held by the ten largest clones.

From the cysteine through the phenylalanine, the CDR3 covers 14 amino acids. Only the CDR3 portion is preserved as DNA: 42 bases, with reading frame beginning at the first base. V is reduced by 1 base and J by 2 bases, leaving a spacing of 7 bases between them. The germline V gene yields MNHNS for CDR1 and SASEGT for CDR2. Points the paper makes about the study in general: Compared with non-shared clonotypes, clonotypes shared by all four sorted-subset donors had higher generation probabilities. Estimated clonotype richness was generally larger for naive than for memory subsets. Approximately 4.8% of naive CD4, 3.5% of naive CD8, 2.3% of memory CD4, and 0.35% to 0.5% of memory CD8 clonotypes were shared across a few donors. The genetic and exposure-history diversity represented was limited by the small number of donors. Even with the large sequencing depth, rarefaction of the sorted-subset datasets indicated that sequencing was incomplete. Sampling was restricted to blood, and TCR repertoires in tissue are likely to differ from TCR repertoires in blood. Pairwise subsampling indicated that sequencing depth was expected to affect the degree of clonotype sharing among donors.

The sequencing sample was made of memory CD4+ T cells sorted from blood. The sample's cell subset or site label is to be understood as: CD45RA-negative fraction. The chain uses TRBV6-1 and TRBJ2-3; no confident D gene assignment can be made. The sequence was obtained from a woman in her 30s in good health. At the DNA level, the sequence is TGTGCCAGCAGTGAAGTTGCTAACACAGATACGCAGTATTTT. The translation is CASSEVANTDTQYF.